This T cell receptor (beta chain) was obtained from a study of blood T cell repertoires in COVID-19. The wider study: The cDNA or gDNA used as material had been derived from T cells, B-cell-depleted T cells, or PBMCs.

Trimming took 7 bases from V and 2 from J, leaving 18 bases between them. The CDR3 is 16 residues long. Germline V gives CDR1 SEHNR, CDR2 FQNEAQ (reference sequence). Per the original methods: Cell counts per sample came from amplifying reference gene primers. Repertoires were generated with immunoSEQ multiplex PCR, while TCRdb's copy carries only in-frame clones and drops some. V, J and clone size reflect that table, while D and trimming were determined from the DNA. The profile shows around 190,000 clones, about nine tenths of them singletons. The study drew participants aged about 18 to 89 years from some 24 US areas. Self-reported history from a screening survey and questionnaire set each donor's cohort.

This TCR came from a man aged 18 to 29 with acute COVID-19. The sample taken for sequencing was PBMCs or T cells enriched from blood (not recorded which). J is TRBJ2-1 and V is TRBV7-9; TRBD2 is a possible D gene (6 bases). The CDR3 here is CASMAKGPSAYNEQFF. Written as DNA, the CDR3 is TGTGCCAGCATGGCCAAAGGGCCTAGCGCCTACAATGAGCAGTTCTTC.